This TCR beta chain is from a study of blood T cell repertoires in COVID-19. Sequenced by immunoSEQ multiplex PCR; TCRdb stores in-frame clones only, minus some. The data show 170,000 or so clones, about 87% seen once. After removal of 2 bases from V and 3 bases from J, the junction contained 2 bases not matched to a gene. Germline CDR1 is LGHNA and CDR2 is YSLEER. CDR3 size: 16 residues. This TCR was recovered from a woman aged 18-29 years who had recovered from COVID-19. Material: peripheral blood. This rearrangement joins TRBV4-3 to TRBJ2-3; TRBD2 aligns across 13 bases. For the CDR3, the DNA is TGCGCCAGCAGCCAATCGGGACTAGCGGGGACAGATACGCAGTATTTT. Its translation: CASSQSGLAGTDTQYF.